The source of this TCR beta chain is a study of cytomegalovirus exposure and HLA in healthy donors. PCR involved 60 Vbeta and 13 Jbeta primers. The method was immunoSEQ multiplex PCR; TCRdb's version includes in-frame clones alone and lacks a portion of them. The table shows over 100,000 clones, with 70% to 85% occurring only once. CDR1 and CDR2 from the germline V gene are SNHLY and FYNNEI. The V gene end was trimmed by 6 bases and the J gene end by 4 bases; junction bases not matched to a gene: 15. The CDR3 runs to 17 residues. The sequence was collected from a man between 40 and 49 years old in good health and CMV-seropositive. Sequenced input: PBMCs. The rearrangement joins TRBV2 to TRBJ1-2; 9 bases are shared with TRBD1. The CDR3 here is CASRGGQGDLRSYGYTF. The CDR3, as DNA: TGTGCCAGCAGGGGGGGACAGGGTGACTTAAGGAGCTATGGCTACACCTTC. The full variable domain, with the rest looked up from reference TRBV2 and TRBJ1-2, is EPEVTQTPSHQVTQMGQEVILRCVPISNHLYFYWYRQILGQKVEFLVSFYNNEISEKSEIFDDQFSVERPDGSNFTLKIRSTKLEDSAMYFCASRGGQGDLRSYGYTFGSGTRLTVV.